The 17 T cell receptor beta chains presented below share a single source sample, sequenced in a study of blood T cell repertoires in COVID-19. The table came from immunoSEQ multiplex PCR; TCRdb's copy has only in-frame clones and leaves some out. The sample has 200,000 to 300,000 clones; about nine tenths are singletons. The sample comprised peripheral blood. The receptors were sampled from a man aged 25-45 years with COVID-19, enrolled during active disease.

This chain links TRBV2 with TRBJ2-5, with TRBD1 identical over 8 bases. The germline gives CDR1 SNHLY, CDR2 FYNNEI. After removal of 2 bases from V and 5 bases from J, the junction contained 7 bases not matched to a gene. The CDR3 contains 15 residues. The CDR3 DNA reads as TGTGCCAGCAGTGAACAGGGGGCCCATCAGGAGACCCAGTACTTC. Amino acid sequence: CASSEQGAHQETQYF.

The chain is built from TRBV5-4 and TRBJ1-5, with a possible D match to TRBD1 (6 bases). Trimming took off 0 bases at V and 2 bases at J, with 12 bases between the two ends. Germline V gene data show CDR1 as SGHNT and CDR2 as YYREEE (reference sequence). The CDR3 extends over 16 amino acids. CDR3 loop: CASSLASGTRNQPQHF. Here the CDR3 DNA reads TGTGCCAGCAGCTTGGCGTCCGGGACACGCAATCAGCCCCAGCATTTT. Drawing the rest from reference TRBV5-4 and TRBJ1-5, the complete variable domain is ETGVTQSPTHLIKTRGQQVTLRCSSQSGHNTVSWYQQALGQGPQFIFQYYREEENGRGNFPPRFSGLQFPNYSSELNVNALELDDSALYLCASSLASGTRNQPQHFGDGTRLSIL.

The rearrangement uses TRBV7-9 and TRBJ1-1; possibly TRBD1 for D (6 bases). This CDR3 is built from 11 residues. Looked up from germline, CDR1 is SEHNR and CDR2 is FQNEAQ (reference sequence). Trimming took off 5 bases at V and 11 bases at J, with 12 bases between the two ends. The CDR3 is CASSTGFGAFF. CDR3 nucleotides: TGTGCCAGCAGCACAGGGTTTGGGGCTTTCTTT. The full variable domain, with the rest looked up from reference TRBV7-9 and TRBJ1-1, is DTGVSQNPRHKITKRGQNVTFRCDPISEHNRLYWYRQTLGQGPEFLTYFQNEAQLEKSRLLSDRFSAERPKGSFSTLEIQRTEQGDSAMYLCASSTGFGAFFGQGTRLTVV.

The rearrangement uses TRBV6-5 and TRBJ1-1, with D unresolved. V was trimmed by 7 bases and J by 0 bases, leaving 9 bases between them. Germline-derived CDR1 and CDR2 are MNHEY and SVGAGI. There are 13 residues in the CDR3. The CDR3 sequence is CASTWRLNTEAFF. In DNA, the CDR3 is TGTGCCAGCACCTGGAGGTTGAACACTGAAGCTTTCTTT.

This rearrangement joins TRBV2 to TRBJ2-7; TRBD2 matches 12 bases. The CDR3 is 14 residues long. Germline CDR1 SNHLY, CDR2 FYNNEI. The ends lost 7 bases at V and 4 bases at J; junction bases unmatched: 5. The CDR3 spells CASTGLAGRYEQYF. The CDR3 DNA sequence: TGTGCCAGCACCGGACTAGCGGGGCGTTACGAGCAGTACTTC.

This chain joins TRBV6-5 and TRBJ1-5; 8 bases match TRBD1. The CDR3 sequence is 15 residues long. The trim removed 4 bases at V and 7 bases at J, leaving 9 bases unmatched. Germline loops: CDR1 MNHEY, CDR2 SVGAGI. The CDR3 loop is CASSSGQGARQPQHF. The DNA for the CDR3 is TGTGCCAGCAGTTCTGGACAGGGCGCCCGGCAGCCCCAGCATTTT.

CDR3 nucleotides: TGTGCCAGTAGTTTCCGGGACAGCCTCATGAACACTGAAGCTTTCTTT. It yields the protein CASSFRDSLMNTEAFF. V and J are TRBV19 and TRBJ1-1; 7 nucleotides match TRBD1. With V trimmed by 5 bases and J by 0 bases, 9 bases remained unmatched. The CDR3 contains 16 residues. The germline CDR1 and CDR2 sequences are LNHDA and SQIVND (reference sequence).

Here the CDR3 DNA reads TGCGCCAGCAGCTGGGCAGGGGGCATAGGGAACACTGAAGCTTTCTTT. It codes for CASSWAGGIGNTEAFF. V usage is TRBV5-1 and J usage is TRBJ1-1; TRBD1 matches at 8 bases. Trimming took 3 bases from V and 1 from J; bases not matched to a gene: 8. This CDR3 contains 16 residues. The germline V gene has CDR1 SGHRS and CDR2 YFSETQ.

The rearrangement links TRBV11-3 to TRBJ2-1; 8 positions agree with TRBD1. The CDR3 sequence is 12 residues long. The germline V gene encodes CDR1 SGHNT and CDR2 YENEEA. V gave up 0 bases and J gave up 15 bases; unmatched junction bases: 4. The CDR3 sequence is CASSLEPGQVFF. As DNA, the CDR3 is TGTGCCAGCAGCTTAGAGCCGGGACAGGTGTTCTTC.

This chain joins TRBV12-3 or TRBV12-4 and TRBJ1-2; 7 bases are a match to TRBD1. J gave up 7 bases and V 6 bases, and 5 bases lay outside the gene matches. This CDR3 spans 12 amino acids. The CDR3, as DNA: TGTGCCAGCAGCCCATCAGGGGGTGGCTACACCTTC. Translating gives CASSPSGGGYTF.

The rearrangement uses TRBV3-1 (or the pseudogene TRBV3-2) and TRBJ1-1; TRBD1 agrees at 7 bases. V shed 0 bases and J 1 base; nucleotides not matched to a gene: 5. This CDR3 spans 16 amino acids. CDR1 and CDR2 from the germline V gene are LGHDT and YNNKEL (reference sequence). Here the CDR3 reads CASSQDGGTANTEAFF. For the CDR3, the DNA is TGTGCCAGCAGCCAAGACGGCGGGACAGCGAACACTGAAGCTTTCTTT.

The genes are TRBV19 and TRBJ2-7, with a tentative D call TRBD2 (6 bases). The CDR3 totals 15 residues. V lost 7 bases to trimming and J lost 7 bases, with 23 bases between them. CDR1 is LNHDA, CDR2 SQIVND, per germline (reference sequence). The CDR3 here is CASTPTAGLEGEQYF. CDR3 nucleotides: TGTGCCAGTACCCCAACCGCGGGGCTAGAAGGGGAGCAGTACTTC.

The chain employs TRBV19 and TRBJ1-5; TRBD1 is a possible D gene (6 bases). CDR1 is LNHDA and CDR2 is SQIVND in the germline V gene (reference sequence). This CDR3 comprises 16 residues. V was pared by 10 bases and J by 0 bases, with 19 bases between. The CDR3 region is CATRPDRSYSNQPQHF. The CDR3 nucleotides read TGTGCCACCCGCCCGGACAGAAGCTATAGCAATCAGCCCCAGCATTTT.

V is TRBV27 and J is TRBJ1-2; a weak D match, TRBD1 (5 bases). V lost 5 bases and J lost 2, with 12 bases in between. There are 14 residues in the CDR3. Germline V lookup: CDR1 MNHEY, CDR2 SMNVEV (reference sequence). The CDR3 DNA follows: TGTGCCAGCAGTAGTACCGGGGGGAACTATGGCTACACCTTC. Encoded protein: CASSSTGGNYGYTF.

The genes are TRBV5-1 and TRBJ2-3; 7 bases align to TRBD2. Germline CDR1 reads SGHRS; CDR2 reads YFSETQ. The V segment lost 0 bases and the J segment 0 bases; nucleotides outside the gene matches: 4. The CDR3 runs 16 residues. In DNA form, the CDR3 reads TGCGCCAGCAGCTTGGTGGCGGGGGATAGCACAGATACGCAGTATTTT. This gives the protein CASSLVAGDSTDTQYF.

The chain combines TRBV6-5 with TRBJ1-3; 9 bases match TRBD1. The CDR3 is 14 amino acids. V shed 8 bases, J shed 3 bases, and the junction held 5 bases outside the gene matches. Germline CDR1 and CDR2: MNHEY and SVGAGI. This CDR3 reads CASHTGGGGNTIYF. In nucleotides, the CDR3 is TGTGCCAGCCATACAGGGGGCGGTGGAAACACCATATATTTT.

The chain couples TRBV28 to TRBJ1-4, with 9 bases fitting TRBD1. From germline, CDR1 is MDHEN and CDR2 SYDVKM. This CDR3 is 15 amino acids long. With V trimmed by 6 bases and J by 8 bases, 10 bases remained unmatched. Here the CDR3 reads CASRPGQGRKEKLFF. The CDR3, as DNA: TGTGCCAGCAGGCCGGGACAGGGACGGAAGGAAAAACTGTTTTTT.